This T cell receptor (beta chain) was found in a study of cytomegalovirus exposure and HLA in healthy donors. The PCR used 60 Vbeta and 13 Jbeta primers. The data were produced by immunoSEQ multiplex PCR, yet TCRdb's version contains in-frame clones alone and is incomplete. The table lists around 200,000 clones, 80% to 85% of them singletons. On this clone itself: As yet, its antigen is unknown.

Nominally healthy donors provided the samples, though records likely missed some immune exposures. This CDR3 has 15 amino acids. The ends were cut back, 4 bases at V and 8 bases at J, with 17 bases in the middle. Looked up from germline, CDR1 is MNHEY and CDR2 is SMNVEV (reference sequence). Study-wide results and caveats: The study labeled more than 150 TCR beta chains cytomegalovirus-associated. A few chains tied to CMV proved CMV antigen-specific in vitro. DRB1 had the most TCR associations and HLA-C the fewest, a later analysis found, with rates varying by HLA locus.

The J gene is TRBJ1-4, the V gene TRBV27; D is perhaps TRBD1 (5 bases). Sequencing used PBMCs. The source is a man between 40 and 49 years old in good health and CMV-seropositive. The CDR3 coding sequence is TGTGCCAGCAGTTCCCGTCTTCGGGGGGAGGAAAAACTGTTTTTT. It translates to CASSSRLRGEEKLFF.